The text below deals with one T cell receptor (beta chain). What it binds is unknown. Donors likely had unrecorded immune exposures despite being nominally healthy when sampled. The data stem from a study of cytomegalovirus exposure and HLA in healthy donors. Study findings and constraints: A likely sequencing artifact accounted for one observed cluster of highly shared sequence variants. The majority of CMV-associated TCR beta chains were reported as apparently HLA-restricted in a later analysis.

Amplification used 60 Vbeta primers and 13 Jbeta primers. Clones were sequenced by immunoSEQ multiplex PCR, and TCRdb holds only the in-frame ones, with some missing. The sample has some 180,000 clones, over 70% seen once. The source is a woman aged 55-75 years in good health and CMV-seropositive. The sequenced sample consisted of PBMCs.

The CDR3 reads CASSKSGTGVDYTF. CDR3 nucleotides: TGTGCCAGCAGCAAATCCGGGACAGGAGTCGACTACACCTTC. The chain carries TRBV7-8 and TRBJ1-2; 8 bases are a match to TRBD1. This CDR3 region has 14 residues. Germline values: CDR1 SGHVS, CDR2 FQNEAQ. V gave up 5 bases and J gave up 10 bases; unmatched junction bases: 12.